These 16 T cell receptor beta chains share one sample of origin, sequenced in a study of blood T cell repertoires in COVID-19. Using immunoSEQ multiplex PCR, the repertoire was profiled, and TCRdb retains in-frame clones only, with some absent. The sample lists over 85,000 clones, approximately 86% occurring once. Material: peripheral blood. These receptor sequences come from an elderly woman with acute or convalescent COVID-19.

The V gene is TRBV12-5, the J gene TRBJ2-7; TRBD2 matches 7 bases. Trimming at V came to 4 bases and at J to 3 bases, leaving 3 bases not matched to a gene. This CDR3 is 13 amino acids long. Germline lookup yields CDR1 LGHNT and CDR2 FRNRAP. CDR3 sequence: CASGWGGGYEQYF. CDR3 nucleotide sequence: TGTGCTAGTGGTTGGGGCGGGGGCTACGAGCAGTACTTC.

The chain employs TRBV7-2 and TRBJ1-4; D not resolved. Looked up from germline, CDR1 is SGHTA and CDR2 is FQGNSA. Trimming stripped 4 bases from V and 3 bases from J, with 9 bases between. This CDR3 has 14 residues. CDR3 in DNA: TGTGCCAGCAGCTCCCCTAAACCTAATGAAAAACTGTTTTTT. Translating it yields CASSSPKPNEKLFF.

The chain carries TRBV6-5 and TRBJ1-4; D possibly corresponds to TRBD1 (6 bases). The ends were cut back, 7 bases at V and 7 bases at J, with 13 bases in the middle. This CDR3 is built from 13 residues. Germline CDR1 MNHEY, CDR2 SVGAGI. The CDR3 loop is CASKGQYSEKLFF. CDR3 in DNA: TGTGCCAGCAAAGGACAGTATTCTGAAAAACTGTTTTTT.

This chain connects TRBV11-3 to TRBJ1-4; 7 positions match TRBD1. J was trimmed by 10 bases and V by 4 bases; bases with no gene match: 9. The CDR3 is made up of 14 amino acids. Germline V gene sequence: CDR1 SGHNT, CDR2 YENEEA. The DNA of the CDR3 is TGTGCCAGCAGCTCCGGACAGGCGCCGGGAAAACTGTTTTTT. It codes for CASSSGQAPGKLFF.

The chain joins TRBV5-6 to TRBJ1-5; D unclear. The CDR3 covers 16 residues. The germline CDR1 and CDR2 sequences are SGHDT and YYEEEE. V was clipped by 3 bases and J by 7 bases, with 20 bases between them. This CDR3 is CASSSSTAAVGQPQHF. The CDR3 nucleotides are TGTGCCAGCAGCTCCTCCACGGCCGCGGTCGGCCAGCCCCAGCATTTT.

This sequence joins TRBV5-1 and TRBJ2-6; D unclear. Germline CDR1 is SGHRS and CDR2 is YFSETQ. The V gene lost 5 bases and the J gene lost 0 bases, with 9 bases spanning the gap. This CDR3 comprises 15 residues. The CDR3 bases are TGCGCCAGCAGTATCGGTAGCTCTGGGGCCAACGTCCTGACTTTC. Encoded protein: CASSIGSSGANVLTF.

The genes are TRBV27 and TRBJ1-1, with TRBD1 matching 9 bases. The CDR3 covers 16 residues. The trim removed 1 base at V and 7 bases at J, leaving 10 bases unmatched. Germline CDR1 is MNHEY and CDR2 is SMNVEV (reference sequence). CDR3 bases: TGTGCCAGCAGTTTATTCGGGACAGGGTTTGAAGATGAAGCTTTCTTT. It encodes CASSLFGTGFEDEAFF.

The V gene is TRBV5-5, the J gene TRBJ2-7, with D maybe TRBD2 (5 bases). This CDR3 is built from 16 residues. Trimming pared 1 base from V and 2 bases from J, leaving 16 bases between. Germline V gene data show CDR1 as SGHKS and CDR2 as YYEKEE (reference sequence). CDR3 bases: TGTGCCAGCAGCTTGTGGAGGCCCGGGCTTACCTACGAGCAGTACTTC. Encoded protein: CASSLWRPGLTYEQYF.

The rearrangement links TRBV6-5 to TRBJ2-7, with D possibly being TRBD1 (6 bases). The V gene's germline CDR1 is MNHEY and CDR2 SVGAGI. The CDR3 length is 11 residues. Trimming cost V 7 bases and J 12 bases, with 16 bases left between them. The CDR3 region is CASTSTGQGYF. The CDR3, as DNA: TGTGCCAGCACCTCGACAGGCCAGGGGTACTTC.

The gene calls are TRBV5-1 and TRBJ1-2; D gene uncertain. The germline V and J ends were trimmed by 3 bases and 4 bases, with 13 bases remaining between them. The CDR3 contains 14 residues. CDR1 and CDR2 (germline): SGHRS, YFSETQ. The CDR3 sequence is CASSSDGRGYGYTF. In nucleotides, the CDR3 is TGCGCCAGCAGCTCCGACGGGCGGGGCTATGGCTACACCTTC.

The gene calls are TRBV13 and TRBJ1-2; possibly TRBD1 for D (5 bases). Germline lookup yields CDR1 PRHDT and CDR2 FYEKMQ (reference sequence). V shed 0 bases and J shed 4 bases, with 15 bases lying between them. The length of the CDR3 is 16 residues. CDR3 nucleotides: TGTGCCAGCAGCTTAGGCGGGAGGGGCGAAGGCTATGGCTACACCTTC. Its protein product is CASSLGGRGEGYGYTF.

This rearrangement joins TRBV5-1 to TRBJ2-7, with 8 nucleotides matching TRBD1. CDR1 and CDR2 (germline): SGHRS, YFSETQ. The CDR3 loop spans 15 amino acids. Trimming removed 0 bases from V and 5 bases from J; junction bases left unmatched: 7. For the CDR3, the DNA is TGCGCCAGCAGCTTGGGAAGGACAGGGAACGACGAGCAGTACTTC. Translation: CASSLGRTGNDEQYF.

The chain links TRBV5-1 to TRBJ1-2; D unclear. V lost 0 bases and J lost 6, with 9 bases in between. Germline V gives CDR1 SGHRS, CDR2 YFSETQ. This CDR3 contains 13 residues. The CDR3 reads CASSLVGGDGYTF. CDR3 in DNA: TGCGCCAGCAGCTTGGTAGGCGGGGATGGCTACACCTTC.

V and J are TRBV9 and TRBJ1-3; 8 bases map to TRBD1. The V segment lost 3 bases and the J segment 2 bases; nucleotides outside the gene matches: 13. Germline lookup yields CDR1 SGDLS and CDR2 YYNGEE. There are 18 residues in the CDR3. The chain's CDR3 is CASSAQPRATGAGNTIYF. DNA for the CDR3: TGTGCCAGCAGCGCCCAGCCCCGGGCGACAGGGGCTGGAAACACCATATATTTT.

The chain combines TRBV28 with TRBJ2-1; 7 bases are shared with TRBD1. The V gene's germline CDR1 is MDHEN and CDR2 SYDVKM. This CDR3 spans 15 amino acids. V dropped 1 base and J dropped 3; count of bases not matched to a gene: 3. DNA of the CDR3: TGTGCCAGCAGTTTATTGCAGGGGGTCTACAATGAGCAGTTCTTC. Amino acid sequence: CASSLLQGVYNEQFF.

V usage is TRBV10-3 and J usage is TRBJ2-5, with TRBD2 matching over 13 bases. Trimming at V came to 10 bases and at J to 5 bases, leaving 10 bases not matched to a gene. The CDR3 sequence is 15 residues long. The V gene's germline CDR1 is ENHRY and CDR2 SYGVKD. CDR3 sequence: CATGLAGAWGETQYF. CDR3 DNA sequence: TGTGCCACCGGACTAGCGGGGGCCTGGGGGGAGACCCAGTACTTC.